This TCR beta chain stems from a study of cytomegalovirus exposure and HLA in healthy donors. The germline V gene has CDR1 SEHNR and CDR2 FQNEAQ (reference sequence). With 6 bases clipped from V and 7 bases from J, the junction kept 6 bases outside the gene matches. The CDR3 length is 14 residues. In the PCR, 60 Vbeta and 13 Jbeta primers were used. Only in-frame clones appear in the TCRdb table, and some are missing; sequencing was by immunoSEQ multiplex PCR. This table has 120,000 or so clones, about 62% appearing once. Ten or more counts support this clone. The chain uses TRBV7-9 and TRBJ1-3; 10 nucleotides line up with TRBD1. The specimen sequenced was PBMCs. The clonotype originates from a woman in her 40s in good health and CMV-seropositive. The CDR3 loop is CASRDRDRGNTIYF. CDR3 DNA: TGTGCCAGCAGAGACCGGGACAGGGGCAACACCATATATTTT.